This T cell receptor (beta chain) was identified in a study of early T cells in non-severe SARS-CoV-2 infection. Study summary: Sequencing input comprised bulk RNA from unsorted whole blood; chain pairing was not available.

V was cut by 7 bases and J by 4 bases, with 16 bases left in between. Germline V gene data show CDR1 as MDHEN and CDR2 as SYDVKM. The CDR3 has 15 residues. General study findings and limits: VDJdb matches were skewed toward anti-spike CD8 T cell responses.

As regards this clonotype: The antigen is undetermined.

Unique molecular identifier tags were affixed to discrete cDNA molecules. A single record per CDR3 protein comes from TCRdb applying MiXCR to the 5' RACE reads. This repertoire shows more than 55,000 distinct CDR3 sequences, approximately 12% found once; its top ten account for roughly 4%. This clonotype was obtained from an adult who was a healthcare worker with PCR-confirmed SARS-CoV-2 infection or an uninfected control (not recorded which). Specimen: whole blood. This sequence joins TRBV28 and TRBJ2-2; no definite D call. The CDR3 DNA reads TGTGCCAGCATGGGTACCCCCTATGGCACCGGGGAGCTGTTTTTT. Translated: CASMGTPYGTGELFF.